This T cell receptor (beta chain) was sequenced for a study of T cell repertoires in cytomegalovirus infection. On the study more broadly: Selection of CMV epitopes for the study included recently identified HLA-C-restricted and well-studied HLA-B-restricted ones. CMV infection plus the matching HLA type was flagged by public TCR beta signatures. Whole-study findings and limits: Cumulated frequencies of public TCR beta families served to identify carriers of CMV plus the relevant HLA. CMV-specific HLA-C-restricted TCR beta clonotypes dominated the ex vivo response.

This clonotype showed up just a few times. The antigen remains undetermined. Each CDR3 protein gets one entry after TCRdb re-called the reads with MiXCR. The repertoire holds around 500,000 distinct CDR3 sequences, with roughly 46% as singletons. The CDR3 length is 11 residues. With 2 bases clipped from V and 11 bases from J, the junction kept 2 bases outside the gene matches. Sequencing was performed on cultured PBMCs, taken from culture after CMV antigen stimulation. The TCR originated in a human donor in good health (CMV status not recorded). Some clones in this sample may be carry-over from other donors' samples. This chain links TRBV12-3 or TRBV12-4 with TRBJ1-1; 7 nucleotides line up with TRBD1. The CDR3 region has the DNA TGTGCCAGCAGTTTAAACAGGGGCGCTTTCTTT. Its translation: CASSLNRGAFF.